One sample yielded the 20 T cell receptor beta chains listed below, sequenced in a study of T-cell reconstitution after alpha-beta-depleted transplantation in children. Unique molecular identifiers were used to barcode this TCRbeta library. TCRdb re-derived calls from the PCR reads in MiXCR, one entry per CDR3 protein. Of 500,000 to 650,000 distinct CDR3 sequences in the sample, 10% to 15% were seen once. The input for sequencing was PBMCs, mostly from graft donor cells, taken 360 days after TCRalphabeta/CD19-depleted stem cell transplant. All receptors derive from a male patient aged 10 to 17 who had a stem cell transplant for acute myeloid leukemia, so the T cells may come from the graft donor.

This chain links TRBV20-1 with TRBJ1-2; D unresolved. The germline V and J ends were trimmed by 5 bases and 2 bases, with 12 bases remaining between them. The CDR3 spans 13 residues. Germline CDR1 DFQATT, CDR2 SNEGSKA (reference sequence). For the CDR3, the DNA is TGCAGTGCTGGACGGACGAAGAACTATGGCTACACCTTC. Its protein is CSAGRTKNYGYTF.

V is TRBV27 and J is TRBJ2-7; D perhaps matches TRBD2 (6 bases). This CDR3 is built from 16 residues. Per germline, CDR1 MNHEY and CDR2 SMNVEV (reference sequence). Trimming stripped 0 bases from V and 3 bases from J, with 15 bases between. In DNA, the CDR3 is TGTGCCAGCAGTTTATCGAACCCTAGCGCCTACTACGAGCAGTACTTC. It codes for CASSLSNPSAYYEQYF.

The chain uses TRBV7-2 and TRBJ2-5, with TRBD2 matching over 8 bases. The V gene end was trimmed by 5 bases and the J gene end by 5 bases; junction bases not matched to a gene: 13. CDR3 length equals 16 residues. Per germline, CDR1 SGHTA and CDR2 FQGNSA. The CDR3 region has the DNA TGTGCCAGCAGCCCAAGGTTACTAGCGGTTTTGGAGACCCAGTACTTC. Its protein is CASSPRLLAVLETQYF.

The chain uses TRBV15 and TRBJ2-7; TRBD2 agrees at 7 bases. CDR1 LNHNV and CDR2 YYDKDF come from the germline V gene (reference sequence). The CDR3 totals 18 residues. Trimming took 2 bases from V and 2 from J; bases not matched to a gene: 15. The CDR3 DNA reads TGTGCCACCAGCAGACCGCGGATGGCTAGCGGCTTAACCTACGAGCAGTACTTC. Translated, it gives CATSRPRMASGLTYEQYF.

J is TRBJ2-2 and V is TRBV11-1; D is ambiguous. Germline V gene sequence: CDR1 SGHAT, CDR2 FQDESV (reference sequence). Trimming cost V 1 base and J 1 base, with 19 bases left between them. This CDR3 has 19 residues. DNA of the CDR3: TGTGCCAGCAGCTTAGGGCTTGGAGATTCGGGTCTGAACACCGGGGAGCTGTTTTTT. Amino acids: CASSLGLGDSGLNTGELFF. Variable domain in full (rest from reference TRBV11-1 and TRBJ2-2): EAEVAQSPRYKITEKSQAVAFWCDPISGHATLYWYRQILGQGPELLVQFQDESVVDDSQLPKDRFSAERLKGVDSTLKIQPAELGDSAMYLCASSLGLGDSGLNTGELFFGEGSRLTVL.

This clonotype was seen many times. This sequence joins TRBV4-2 and TRBJ2-5; D is uncertain. CDR1 and CDR2 from the germline V gene are LGHNA and YNFKEQ. V lost 0 bases and J 4 bases, leaving 18 bases between the germline ends. This CDR3 contains 17 residues. The CDR3 sequence: CASSQDGTHPMLETQYF. The DNA for the CDR3 is TGTGCCAGCAGCCAAGATGGAACCCATCCGATGCTAGAGACCCAGTACTTC.

The table lists this clonotype with a few counts. This chain joins TRBV24-1 and TRBJ2-1, with 9 bases identical to TRBD1. The CDR3 totals 13 residues. Germline CDR1 is KGHDR and CDR2 is SFDVKD. Trimming took 1 base from V and 15 from J; bases not matched to a gene: 6. The CDR3 bases are TGTGCCACCAGTGATTTAACCGGGACAGGGTGGTTCTTC. It specifies CATSDLTGTGWFF.

The V gene is TRBV18, the J gene TRBJ2-7; D is perhaps TRBD1 (7 bases). CDR1 is KGHSH, CDR2 LQKENI, per germline. The CDR3 extends over 16 amino acids. Trimming shortened V by 1 base and J by 0 bases, and 13 bases separated the two germline ends. The CDR3 coding sequence is TGTGCCAGCTCACCACTCCCCCAGGGGGGCTCCTACGAGCAGTACTTC. Translated: CASSPLPQGGSYEQYF. Full variable domain (rest looked up from reference TRBV18 and TRBJ2-7): NAGVMQNPRHLVRRRGQEARLRCSPMKGHSHVYWYRQLPEEGLKFMVYLQKENIIDESGMPKERFSAEFPKEGPSILRIQQVVRGDSAAYFCASSPLPQGGSYEQYFGPGTRLTVT.

This chain links TRBV28 with TRBJ2-7; the match to TRBD1 covers 7 bases. Per germline, CDR1 MDHEN and CDR2 SYDVKM. The CDR3 spans 15 residues. The junction had 10 bases not matched to a gene; V was cut back by 3 bases and J by 5 bases. CDR3 nucleotide sequence: TGTGCCAGCAGTTTCTACAGGGGAAATATCAACGAGCAGTACTTC. This encodes CASSFYRGNINEQYF. Looking up the rest from reference TRBV28 and TRBJ2-7 gives the full variable domain: DVKVTQSSRYLVKRTGEKVFLECVQDMDHENMFWYRQDPGLGLRLIYFSYDVKMKEKGDIPEGYSVSREKKERFSLILESASTNQTSMYLCASSFYRGNINEQYFGPGTRLTVT.

The J gene is TRBJ2-2, the V gene TRBV14, with a weak D call TRBD1 (6 bases). The germline CDR1 and CDR2 sequences are SGHDN and FVKESK. Trimming removed 0 bases at V and 7 bases at J, with 21 bases between. The CDR3 sequence is 18 residues long. CDR3 protein: CASSQERGTQGWHGELFF. For the CDR3, the DNA is TGTGCCAGCAGCCAAGAAAGAGGGACACAGGGTTGGCACGGGGAGCTGTTTTTT.

The table lists this clonotype with a few counts. The chain couples TRBV10-3 to TRBJ1-5; no firm D call. Germline-derived CDR1 and CDR2 are ENHRY and SYGVKD. Deletions cut 6 bases from V and 5 bases from J, with 14 bases between. This CDR3 has 14 residues. CDR3 loop: CAISSDIRDQPQHF. CDR3 nucleotides: TGTGCCATCAGCTCCGACATTCGAGATCAGCCCCAGCATTTT.

The chain is built from TRBV2 and TRBJ2-1; TRBD2 matches 10 bases. The CDR3 totals 17 residues. The junction had 13 bases not matched to a gene; V was cut back by 4 bases and J by 7 bases. Germline V gene sequence: CDR1 SNHLY, CDR2 FYNNEI. The CDR3, as DNA: TGTGCCAGCAGTGGATCCTCTATTAGCGGGAGGTCGAATGAGCAGTTCTTC. Translating it yields CASSGSSISGRSNEQFF.

The chain couples TRBV12-3 or TRBV12-4 to TRBJ2-3; D call uncertain. The CDR3 is made up of 12 amino acids. Trimming left V 4 bases short and J 6 bases short, with 8 bases between. This CDR3 reads CASSWDGDTQYF. In DNA form, the CDR3 reads TGTGCCAGCAGTTGGGATGGGGATACGCAGTATTTT.

This clonotype was picked up many times. The V call is TRBV6-2 or TRBV6-3, the J call TRBJ2-2, with D unresolved. V was trimmed by 4 bases and J by 2 bases, leaving 8 bases between them. CDR1 and CDR2 (germline): MNHEY, SVGEGT. The CDR3 totals 14 residues. As DNA, the CDR3 is TGTGCCAGCAGTTTTGGATTAAACACCGGGGAGCTGTTTTTT. Amino acids: CASSFGLNTGELFF.

This clonotype was seen more than once but under ten times. J is TRBJ2-2 and V is TRBV28, with D tentatively TRBD1 or TRBD2 (5 bases each). The CDR3 covers 15 residues. Looked up from germline, CDR1 is MDHEN and CDR2 is SYDVKM. V lost 6 bases to trimming and J lost 3 bases, with 14 bases between them. This CDR3 is CASRPGDRYTGELFF. CDR3 DNA: TGTGCCAGCAGACCTGGGGACCGCTACACCGGGGAGCTGTTTTTT.

This chain joins TRBV28 and TRBJ2-7; 13 bases map to TRBD2. With V trimmed by 5 bases and J by 5 bases, 6 bases remained unmatched. This CDR3 has 15 residues. Germline-derived CDR1 and CDR2 are MDHEN and SYDVKM. This chain's CDR3 is CASSVGTSGINEQYF. The DNA for the CDR3 is TGTGCCAGCAGTGTCGGGACTAGCGGGATCAACGAGCAGTACTTC. Supplemented by reference TRBV28 and TRBJ2-7, the full variable domain reads DVKVTQSSRYLVKRTGEKVFLECVQDMDHENMFWYRQDPGLGLRLIYFSYDVKMKEKGDIPEGYSVSREKKERFSLILESASTNQTSMYLCASSVGTSGINEQYFGPGTRLTVT.

A single count supports this clonotype. V and J are TRBV6-5 and TRBJ1-1; D ambiguous. The CDR3 length is 15 residues. V lost 2 bases and J lost 0, with 10 bases in between. Germline V gene lookup returns CDR1 MNHEY and CDR2 SVGAGI. The CDR3 DNA follows: TGTGCCAGCAGTTACCAGGCAGCCATGAACACTGAAGCTTTCTTT. Protein: CASSYQAAMNTEAFF.

This clonotype has just a few counts. The chain employs TRBV2 and TRBJ1-5; D remains ambiguous. V lost 6 bases to trimming and J lost 6 bases, with 18 bases between them. There are 15 residues in the CDR3. Germline V gene lookup returns CDR1 SNHLY and CDR2 FYNNEI. CDR3 amino acids: CASSVLRVKSQPQHF. The CDR3 coding sequence is TGTGCCAGCAGCGTTCTCAGAGTTAAGAGTCAGCCCCAGCATTTT. The entire variable domain, with the rest obtained from reference TRBV2 and TRBJ1-5, is as follows: EPEVTQTPSHQVTQMGQEVILRCVPISNHLYFYWYRQILGQKVEFLVSFYNNEISEKSEIFDDQFSVERPDGSNFTLKIRSTKLEDSAMYFCASSVLRVKSQPQHFGDGTRLSIL.

This clonotype was detected only a few times. The chain carries TRBV14 and TRBJ2-7; 10 bases line up with TRBD1. Germline lookup yields CDR1 SGHDN and CDR2 FVKESK. V trimming: 0 bases; J trimming: 2 bases; junction bases outside the gene matches: 4. The CDR3 consists of 16 residues. The CDR3 region has the DNA TGTGCCAGCAGCCAAGATCGGACAGGGGGAACCTACGAGCAGTACTTC. It encodes CASSQDRTGGTYEQYF. Full variable domain (outside the CDR3, taken from reference TRBV14 and TRBJ2-7): EAGVTQFPSHSVIEKGQTVTLRCDPISGHDNLYWYRRVMGKEIKFLLHFVKESKQDESGMPNNRFLAERTGGTYSTLKVQPAELEDSGVYFCASSQDRTGGTYEQYFGPGTRLTVT.

This chain joins TRBV5-1 and TRBJ2-5; TRBD1 matches at 10 bases. Unmatched junction bases numbered 3, after V lost 0 bases and J lost 13 bases. Germline V gene data show CDR1 as SGHRS and CDR2 as YFSETQ. The CDR3 is 12 amino acids. This CDR3 reads CASSLETGGAYF. CDR3 sequence (DNA): TGCGCCAGCAGCTTGGAGACAGGGGGCGCGTACTTC.